The next 22 T cell receptor beta chains were all read from a single sample in a study of blood T cell repertoires in COVID-19. Repertoires were generated with immunoSEQ multiplex PCR, while TCRdb's copy carries only in-frame clones and drops some. The sample carries 100,000 to 150,000 clones, around 85% recorded once. What was sequenced was peripheral blood. The receptors shown here come from a woman older than 75 with acute or convalescent COVID-19.

The genes are TRBV13 and TRBJ1-3, with TRBD1 identical over 7 bases. The ends lost 4 bases at V and 8 bases at J; junction bases unmatched: 14. Germline CDR1 PRHDT, CDR2 FYEKMQ (reference sequence). The CDR3 is 16 residues long. The CDR3 region has the DNA TGTGCCAGCAGCTCCCGGACAGGTGCCTTGGATTACACCATATATTTT. Protein sequence: CASSSRTGALDYTIYF. The entire variable domain, with the rest obtained from reference TRBV13 and TRBJ1-3, is as follows: AAGVIQSPRHLIKEKRETATLKCYPIPRHDTVYWYQQGPGQDPQFLISFYEKMQSDKGSIPDRFSAQQFSDYHSELNMSSLELGDSALYFCASSSRTGALDYTIYFGEGSWLTVV.

This chain uses TRBV7-2 with TRBJ2-2, with 8 positions matching TRBD1. The CDR3 totals 15 residues. With 2 bases clipped from V and 7 bases from J, the junction kept 6 bases outside the gene matches. Germline loops: CDR1 SGHTA, CDR2 FQGNSA. The CDR3 reads CASSLQGAKGGELFF. DNA for the CDR3: TGTGCCAGCAGCTTACAGGGGGCCAAGGGCGGGGAGCTGTTTTTT.

The gene calls are TRBV7-9 and TRBJ1-2, with D tentatively TRBD1 (5 bases). Germline CDR1 SEHNR, CDR2 FQNEAQ (reference sequence). This CDR3 contains 12 residues. The V end was cut by 3 bases, the J end by 6 bases, with 8 bases between. CDR3 bases: TGTGCCAGCAGCTTGGGGGGACATGGCTACACCTTC. Amino acids: CASSLGGHGYTF.

V is TRBV7-6 and J is TRBJ1-1, with D perhaps TRBD1 (6 bases). This CDR3 has 13 residues. The V gene lost 10 bases and the J gene lost 1 base, with 13 bases spanning the gap. Germline CDR1 SGHVS, CDR2 FNYEAQ. Here the CDR3 reads CATSRTENTEAFF. CDR3 DNA: TGTGCCACCTCCCGGACAGAGAACACTGAAGCTTTCTTT.

The V call is TRBV6-5, the J call TRBJ1-1; 8 nucleotides line up with TRBD1. Trimming at V came to 6 bases and at J to 8 bases, leaving 5 bases not matched to a gene. Looked up from germline, CDR1 is MNHEY and CDR2 is SVGAGI. CDR3 length equals 12 residues. In DNA form, the CDR3 reads TGTGCCAGCAGCAAGGACAGGGCCGAAGCTTTCTTT. This gives the protein CASSKDRAEAFF.

In its sample, this clone was seen a few times. Written as DNA, the CDR3 is TGTGCCAGCAGCTCTAGACAGGGCCGGAACACTGAAGCTTTCTTT. It encodes CASSSRQGRNTEAFF. This chain uses TRBV7-8 with TRBJ1-1, with 7 bases that match TRBD1. V shed 4 bases and J 1 base; nucleotides not matched to a gene: 6. Germline V lookup: CDR1 SGHVS, CDR2 FQNEAQ. This CDR3 comprises 15 residues.

The V call is TRBV7-9, the J call TRBJ2-3, with a possible D match to TRBD2 (5 bases). Germline CDR1 SEHNR, CDR2 FQNEAQ (reference sequence). V gave up 1 base and J gave up 2 bases, with 10 bases separating them. The CDR3 totals 15 residues. The CDR3 reads CASSLGGRDTDTQYF. The DNA for the CDR3 is TGTGCCAGCAGCTTAGGCGGTCGGGACACAGATACGCAGTATTTT.

V and J are TRBV3-1 (or the pseudogene TRBV3-2) and TRBJ2-5, with 14 bases that match TRBD2. Germline CDR1 reads LGHDT; CDR2 reads YNNKEL (reference sequence). The V gene end was trimmed by 3 bases and the J gene end by 13 bases; junction bases not matched to a gene: 7. This CDR3 has 14 amino acids. In DNA form, the CDR3 reads TGTGCCAGCAGCCAGGGGACTAGCGGGAGAGTTAGGTACTTC. Encoded protein: CASSQGTSGRVRYF.

This clone was picked up one time. The V call is TRBV6-5, the J call TRBJ1-4; perhaps TRBD1 as D (5 bases). Trimming pared 7 bases from V and 9 bases from J, leaving 18 bases between. Looked up from germline, CDR1 is MNHEY and CDR2 is SVGAGI. CDR3 length: 14 residues. CDR3 sequence: CASNPGGGRKKLFF. The DNA of the CDR3 is TGTGCCAGCAATCCCGGGGGAGGGCGGAAAAAACTGTTTTTT.

This clone was picked up one time. The chain is built from TRBV9 and TRBJ2-7; TRBD1 aligns across 7 bases. CDR3 length: 13 residues. The junction had 4 bases not matched to a gene; V was cut back by 4 bases and J by 3 bases. The germline V gene has CDR1 SGDLS and CDR2 YYNGEE. CDR3 in DNA: TGTGCCAGCAGCCCGGGGACAGTCTACGAGCAGTACTTC. Its translation is CASSPGTVYEQYF.

The chain has TRBV5-5 and TRBJ1-2; no reliable D call. CDR3 length: 15 amino acids. V lost 0 bases to trimming and J lost 4 bases, with 13 bases between them. Germline CDR1 reads SGHKS; CDR2 reads YYEKEE (reference sequence). The CDR3: CASSLGSWPGYGYTF. In DNA form, the CDR3 reads TGTGCCAGCAGCTTGGGGTCTTGGCCGGGCTATGGCTACACCTTC.

The chain uses TRBV29-1 and TRBJ2-3; TRBD2 matches 7 bases. The CDR3 is 13 amino acids. Trimming cost V 4 bases and J 3 bases; bases outside gene matches: 4. Germline V gene lookup returns CDR1 SQVTM and CDR2 ANQGSEA. The DNA for the CDR3 is TGCAGCGTTGCACTAGCGCGGACAGATACGCAGTATTTT. This gives the protein CSVALARTDTQYF.

This clone has just one count. The rearrangement uses TRBV5-8 and TRBJ2-1; 7 bases are shared with TRBD2. V shed 3 bases, J shed 6 bases, and the junction held 12 bases outside the gene matches. The CDR3 is made up of 16 amino acids. Germline V lookup: CDR1 SGHTS, CDR2 YDEGEE. DNA for the CDR3: TGTGCCAGCAGCTCGGACCCCACTAGCGTTTTCAATGAGCAGTTCTTC. Protein product: CASSSDPTSVFNEQFF.

This clone was seen more than once but under ten times. The rearrangement joins TRBV10-3 to TRBJ1-6; no definite D call. The CDR3 has 15 amino acids. Germline CDR1 reads ENHRY; CDR2 reads SYGVKD. V shed 3 bases and J shed 5 bases, with 11 bases lying between them. The CDR3 sequence is CAISDQAPDNSPLHF. In DNA, the CDR3 is TGTGCCATCAGTGACCAGGCGCCCGATAATTCACCCCTCCACTTT.

CDR3 protein: CASSRQTGGAGQETQYF. CDR3 nucleotide sequence: TGCGCCAGCAGCCGCCAGACAGGGGGCGCTGGTCAAGAGACCCAGTACTTC. This sequence joins TRBV4-1 and TRBJ2-5; 10 bases agree with TRBD1. Trimming removed 4 bases from V and 2 bases from J; junction bases left unmatched: 10. CDR3 length equals 17 residues. Germline CDR1 reads MGHRA; CDR2 reads YSYEKL.

The J gene is TRBJ2-3, the V gene TRBV5-1; D is ambiguous. This CDR3 spans 15 amino acids. The germline CDR1 and CDR2 sequences are SGHRS and YFSETQ. Trimming removed 0 bases from V and 5 bases from J, with 13 bases in between. CDR3 sequence reads: CASSLGEPRLDTQYF. CDR3 nucleotide sequence: TGCGCCAGCAGCTTGGGAGAGCCGCGGTTAGATACGCAGTATTTT.

The rearrangement joins TRBV4-1 to TRBJ1-2; 7 bases line up with TRBD1. The CDR3 extends over 14 amino acids. Trimming took 3 bases from V and 6 from J; bases not matched to a gene: 7. Germline CDR1 MGHRA, CDR2 YSYEKL. The CDR3 bases are TGCGCCAGCAGCCAGCTGGGGACAGTGAATGGCTACACCTTC. This codes for CASSQLGTVNGYTF.

The chain recombines TRBV19 with TRBJ1-1, with D maybe TRBD1 (5 bases). There are 14 residues in the CDR3. Germline CDR1 and CDR2: LNHDA and SQIVND (reference sequence). Trimming shortened V by 4 bases and J by 1 base, and 10 bases separated the two germline ends. CDR3 DNA: TGTGCCAGTAGTACCGCGGGACCGAACACTGAAGCTTTCTTT. It specifies CASSTAGPNTEAFF.

The table lists this clone with a few counts. This chain connects TRBV11-2 to TRBJ1-1, with 7 bases aligning to TRBD1. V shed 2 bases, J shed 0 bases, and the junction held 3 bases outside the gene matches. This CDR3 is built from 15 residues. CDR1 and CDR2 from the germline V gene are SGHAT and FQNNGV. The CDR3 spells CASSLIDRVNTEAFF. For the CDR3, the DNA is TGTGCCAGCAGCTTAATTGACAGGGTGAACACTGAAGCTTTCTTT.

V usage is TRBV7-6 and J usage is TRBJ2-2; D is perhaps TRBD2 (6 bases). CDR3 length: 15 residues. The germline V gene has CDR1 SGHVS and CDR2 FNYEAQ. Trimming cost V 5 bases and J 3 bases, with 13 bases left between them. CDR3 sequence (DNA): TGTGCCAGCAGCACTAGCCGTAGTGACACCGGGGAGCTGTTTTTT. Its protein is CASSTSRSDTGELFF.

The chain joins TRBV19 to TRBJ2-5, with D tentatively TRBD2 (7 bases). CDR3 length equals 16 residues. Germline V CDR1 and CDR2: LNHDA, SQIVND (reference sequence). With 3 bases removed from V and 5 bases from J, the gap between germline ends came to 19 bases. For the CDR3, the DNA is TGTGCCAGTAGTATCGCGTACGGGGGGCTGGGGGAGACCCAGTACTTC. Amino acids: CASSIAYGGLGETQYF.

The chain couples TRBV5-6 to TRBJ2-2; 9 nucleotides agree with TRBD2. V was pared by 1 base and J by 6 bases, with 1 base of the junction left unmatched. The CDR3 loop spans 14 amino acids. CDR1 is SGHDT, CDR2 YYEEEE, per germline. Here the CDR3 DNA reads TGTGCCAGCAGCTTGAGCGGGAGGCCCGGGGAGCTGTTTTTT. Translating gives CASSLSGRPGELFF.